This is a list of T cell receptor beta chains from one sample in a study of cytomegalovirus exposure and HLA in healthy donors. Generated by immunoSEQ multiplex PCR, the TCRdb table keeps only in-frame clones and is missing some. The profile shows about 160,000 clones, roughly 80% of them singletons. What was sequenced was PBMCs. These receptors originate from a male donor in good health and CMV-seropositive. CDR3s include the opening cysteine and the closing phenylalanine or tryptophan. A D gene is named only where the DNA matches it firmly. Clone sizes are given selectively: once, few, many, or a class where the clone is expanded.

clone_size | j_call | d_call | v_call | cdr3_aa | cdr3_nt
. | TRBJ1-4 | . | TRBV7-9 | CSSSSPWERANEKLFF | TGTTCCAGCAGCTCTCCCTGGGAGAGGGCTAATGAAAAACTGTTTTTT
. | TRBJ2-7 | . | TRBV28 | CASSSDYYEQYF | TGTGCCAGCAGTTCTGACTACTACGAGCAGTACTTC
. | TRBJ1-6 | TRBD1 | TRBV19 | CASSMGTGRSPLHF | TGTGCCAGTAGTATGGGGACAGGGCGTTCACCCCTCCACTTT
once | TRBJ2-2 | . | TRBV6-5 | CASSRGLSDTGELFF | TGTGCCAGCAGCCGCGGACTATCGGACACCGGGGAGCTGTTTTTT
. | TRBJ1-1 | . | TRBV28 | CASSLRPGQNTEAFF | TGTGCCAGCAGTTTACGACCGGGACAGAACACTGAAGCTTTCTTT
. | TRBJ1-2 | TRBD1 | TRBV18 | CASSGGQVGGYTF | TGTGCCAGCTCAGGAGGACAGGTCGGAGGCTACACCTTC
. | TRBJ1-1 | . | TRBV7-2 | CASSLRGDEAFF | TGTGCCAGCAGCTTACGCGGGGATGAAGCTTTCTTT
. | TRBJ2-7 | . | TRBV7-9 | CASSRYGGSYEQYF | TGTGCCAGCAGCCGTTATGGTGGTAGCTACGAGCAGTACTTC
once | TRBJ2-1 | . | TRBV7-9 | CASFLPPTDEQFF | TGTGCCAGCTTCCTTCCCCCCACGGATGAGCAGTTCTTC
. | TRBJ1-5 | TRBD1 | TRBV5-1 | CASSPGTGEGQPQHF | TGCGCCAGCAGCCCCGGGACAGGGGAGGGTCAGCCCCAGCATTTT
. | TRBJ2-1 | . | TRBV5-1 | CASSLVSRGQFF | TGCGCCAGCAGCCTAGTTTCTAGGGGGCAGTTCTTC
. | TRBJ2-7 | . | TRBV18 | CASSTQTGSYEQYF | TGTGCCAGCTCAACCCAGACAGGCTCCTACGAGCAGTACTTC
. | TRBJ1-4 | TRBD1 | TRBV7-9 | CASRTGASGEKLFF | TGTGCCAGCAGGACAGGGGCGTCTGGGGAAAAACTGTTTTTT